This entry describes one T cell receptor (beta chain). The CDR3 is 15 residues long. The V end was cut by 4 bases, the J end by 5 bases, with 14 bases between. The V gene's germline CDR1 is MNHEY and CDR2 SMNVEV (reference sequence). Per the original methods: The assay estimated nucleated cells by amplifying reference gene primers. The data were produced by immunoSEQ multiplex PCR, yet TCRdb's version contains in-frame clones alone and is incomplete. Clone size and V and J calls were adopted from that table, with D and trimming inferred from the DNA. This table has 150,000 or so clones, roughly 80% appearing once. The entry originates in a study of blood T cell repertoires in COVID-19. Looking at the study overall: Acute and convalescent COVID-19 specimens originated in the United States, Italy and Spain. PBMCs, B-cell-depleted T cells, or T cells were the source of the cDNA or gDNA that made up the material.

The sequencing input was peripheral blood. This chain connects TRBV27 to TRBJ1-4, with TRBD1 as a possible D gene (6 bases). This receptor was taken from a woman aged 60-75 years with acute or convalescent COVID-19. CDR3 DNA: TGTGCCAGCAGTTCGAGGACAGCCAAGAATGAAAAACTGTTTTTT. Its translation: CASSSRTAKNEKLFF.